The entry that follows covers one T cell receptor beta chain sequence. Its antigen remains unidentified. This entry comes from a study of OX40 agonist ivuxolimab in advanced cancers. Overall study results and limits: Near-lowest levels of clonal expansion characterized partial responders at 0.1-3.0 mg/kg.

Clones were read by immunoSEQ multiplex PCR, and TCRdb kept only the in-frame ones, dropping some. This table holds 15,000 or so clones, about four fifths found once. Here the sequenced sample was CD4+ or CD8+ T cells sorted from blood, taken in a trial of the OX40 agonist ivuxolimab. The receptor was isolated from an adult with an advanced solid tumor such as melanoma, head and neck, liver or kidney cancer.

Here the CDR3 DNA reads TGTGCCAGCAGCAGCACGGGACTAGCGGGAGCCCAGTATTTT. Translated, it gives CASSSTGLAGAQYF. The gene calls are TRBV11-2 and TRBJ2-3; TRBD2 aligns across 14 bases. CDR3 length equals 14 residues. After removal of 5 bases from V and 12 bases from J, the junction contained 7 bases not matched to a gene. Germline lookup yields CDR1 SGHAT and CDR2 FQNNGV.